Listed below are T cell receptor beta chains from one sample, sequenced in a study of control samples from healthy donors and cancer patients. Assay used: immunoSEQ multiplex PCR; TCRdb lists only in-frame clones, some missing. The sample includes roughly 59,000 clones, about 92% of them seen just once. Specimen: PBMCs. All receptors derive from a middle-aged man with colorectal cancer. Both conserved end residues are part of each CDR3. Each record gives: CDR3 DNA, CDR3 protein, J gene, D gene, clone size, V gene. The D gene is left open where the match is weak. Clone size is shown for a subset of rows, as once, few, many or a class of expanded clone.

DNA: TGTGCCAGCCCCGAGGACCTCGGGGGCGTCGGAAACACCATATATTTT
CDR3: CASPEDLGGVGNTIYF
J: TRBJ1-3
D: .
size: .
V: TRBV7-9

DNA: TGTGCCAGCTCCCAATGGGACCCCCCTGAAGCTTTCTTT
CDR3: CASSQWDPPEAFF
J: TRBJ1-1
D: .
size: .
V: TRBV18

DNA: TGTGCCAGCAGTTACGCCTCGGGAGGGGAAGCTTTCTTT
CDR3: CASSYASGGEAFF
J: TRBJ1-1
D: .
size: .
V: TRBV6-5

DNA: TGTGCCAGCTCACCACCACAGAACACCGGGGAGCTGTTTTTT
CDR3: CASSPPQNTGELFF
J: TRBJ2-2
D: .
size: .
V: TRBV18

DNA: TGTGCCAGCAGCCAAGGTGCGGGTGGTGGAAACACCATATATTTT
CDR3: CASSQGAGGGNTIYF
J: TRBJ1-3
D: .
size: .
V: TRBV3-1/TRBV3-2

DNA: TGTGCCAGTAGTCGGCTAGCGGGGGGGAGCTCCTACGAGCAGTACTTC
CDR3: CASSRLAGGSSYEQYF
J: TRBJ2-7
D: TRBD2
size: .
V: TRBV19

DNA: TGTGCCAGTAGTATATGGGGGGGTGCAAGTGGCTACACCTTC
CDR3: CASSIWGGASGYTF
J: TRBJ1-2
D: .
size: .
V: TRBV19

DNA: TGTGCCAGCATCAAGGGTGGGTGGGACACTGAAGCTTTCTTT
CDR3: CASIKGGWDTEAFF
J: TRBJ1-1
D: .
size: .
V: TRBV6-5

DNA: TGTGCCAGCAGCTACAACACCCCGGGACAGGGGGAGAAACTGTTTTTT
CDR3: CASSYNTPGQGEKLFF
J: TRBJ1-4
D: TRBD1
size: .
V: TRBV7-2

DNA: TGTGCCAGCAGAGGTACCTCTGGGGCCAACGTCCTGACTTTC
CDR3: CASRGTSGANVLTF
J: TRBJ2-6
D: .
size: .
V: TRBV7-8

DNA: TGCAGCGTGGTTGCAGGGAACTCTGGAAACACCATATATTTT
CDR3: CSVVAGNSGNTIYF
J: TRBJ1-3
D: .
size: .
V: TRBV29-1

DNA: TGTGCCAGCAGCTCAGGACAGGGTCGCACTGAAGCTTTCTTT
CDR3: CASSSGQGRTEAFF
J: TRBJ1-1
D: TRBD1
size: .
V: TRBV7-3

DNA: TGTGCCAGCAGTTCGTACGGTACAGGGGTGAAGAACACTGAAGCTTTCTTT
CDR3: CASSSYGTGVKNTEAFF
J: TRBJ1-1
D: TRBD1
size: .
V: TRBV27

DNA: TGTGCCAGCAGTGACGGCAGACTGAGGACCCTATCGCACGAGCAGTACTTC
CDR3: CASSDGRLRTLSHEQYF
J: TRBJ2-7
D: .
size: .
V: TRBV2

DNA: TGTGCCAGCAGCCTAGAAACCGGGACTCTCTATGGCTACACCTTC
CDR3: CASSLETGTLYGYTF
J: TRBJ1-2
D: .
size: .
V: TRBV2

DNA: TGTGCCAGTAGTATAGTGTCAGGGACAGGGGACACCGGGGAGCTGTTTTTT
CDR3: CASSIVSGTGDTGELFF
J: TRBJ2-2
D: TRBD1
size: .
V: TRBV19

DNA: TGTGCCAGCACTATGGGACTAGCGGGCGGCGAGCAGTACTTC
CDR3: CASTMGLAGGEQYF
J: TRBJ2-7
D: TRBD2
size: once
V: TRBV6-6

DNA: TGCGCCAGCAGCCCCGGGACAGGGACCGGGGAGCTGTTTTTT
CDR3: CASSPGTGTGELFF
J: TRBJ2-2
D: TRBD1
size: .
V: TRBV5-1

DNA: TGTGCCAGCAGCCGGGCTCCCGTAGCTAACTATGGCTACACCTTC
CDR3: CASSRAPVANYGYTF
J: TRBJ1-2
D: .
size: .
V: TRBV7-9

DNA: TGTGCCAGCAGTTACTTTCGGCAGGGGGGTGAGCAGTTCTTC
CDR3: CASSYFRQGGEQFF
J: TRBJ2-1
D: .
size: .
V: TRBV6-5

DNA: TGTGCCAGCAGTGGACAAAGTCAGGGGGACCAGTACTTC
CDR3: CASSGQSQGDQYF
J: TRBJ2-5
D: TRBD1
size: few
V: TRBV2

DNA: TGTGCCAGCAGAAACCGCGTCACAGGTGGCCAAGAGACCCAGTACTTC
CDR3: CASRNRVTGGQETQYF
J: TRBJ2-5
D: .
size: .
V: TRBV5-4

DNA: TGTGCCAGCAGCGGGGGGACAGTGAGCAATCAGCCCCAGCATTTT
CDR3: CASSGGTVSNQPQHF
J: TRBJ1-5
D: TRBD1
size: few
V: TRBV5-5

DNA: TGCGCCAGCAGCGCGGACAGGGCCCTGAACACCGGGGAGCTGTTTTTT
CDR3: CASSADRALNTGELFF
J: TRBJ2-2
D: TRBD1
size: .
V: TRBV5-1

DNA: TGTGCCAGCAGCTTACGAATCCACGAGCAGTACTTC
CDR3: CASSLRIHEQYF
J: TRBJ2-7
D: .
size: .
V: TRBV13

DNA: TGCGCCAGCAGCTTGGGCGGGACTAGCGGTGGCGGTGCAGATACGCAGTATTTT
CDR3: CASSLGGTSGGGADTQYF
J: TRBJ2-3
D: TRBD2
size: .
V: TRBV5-1

DNA: TGTGCCAGCAGCTCCTCTACTAGCGGGAGCGACACCGGGGAGCTGTTTTTT
CDR3: CASSSSTSGSDTGELFF
J: TRBJ2-2
D: TRBD2
size: .
V: TRBV13

DNA: TGCGCCAGCAGCCACGGGGGGCTGGGTGAAAAACTGTTTTTT
CDR3: CASSHGGLGEKLFF
J: TRBJ1-4
D: .
size: .
V: TRBV4-1

DNA: TGCGCCAGCAGCCTGACTAGCGGGGCAGAGACCCAGTACTTC
CDR3: CASSLTSGAETQYF
J: TRBJ2-5
D: TRBD2
size: .
V: TRBV5-1

DNA: TGCGCCAGCAGTATAGGCGGAAGATCGCGGACCTATGGCTACACCTTC
CDR3: CASSIGGRSRTYGYTF
J: TRBJ1-2
D: .
size: .
V: TRBV10-1

DNA: TGTGCCAGCAGCCGAACGAGGGGACAGGGTTACGAGCAGTACTTC
CDR3: CASSRTRGQGYEQYF
J: TRBJ2-7
D: TRBD1
size: .
V: TRBV3-1/TRBV3-2

DNA: TGTGCCAGCAGCGTAGGGCGAGGGGAGGGGCGCATGAACACTGAAGCTTTCTTT
CDR3: CASSVGRGEGRMNTEAFF
J: TRBJ1-1
D: .
size: .
V: TRBV9

DNA: TGTGCCAGCAGCATTAGCGGGGGGAGGGCAGATACGCAGTATTTT
CDR3: CASSISGGRADTQYF
J: TRBJ2-3
D: TRBD2
size: .
V: TRBV11-3